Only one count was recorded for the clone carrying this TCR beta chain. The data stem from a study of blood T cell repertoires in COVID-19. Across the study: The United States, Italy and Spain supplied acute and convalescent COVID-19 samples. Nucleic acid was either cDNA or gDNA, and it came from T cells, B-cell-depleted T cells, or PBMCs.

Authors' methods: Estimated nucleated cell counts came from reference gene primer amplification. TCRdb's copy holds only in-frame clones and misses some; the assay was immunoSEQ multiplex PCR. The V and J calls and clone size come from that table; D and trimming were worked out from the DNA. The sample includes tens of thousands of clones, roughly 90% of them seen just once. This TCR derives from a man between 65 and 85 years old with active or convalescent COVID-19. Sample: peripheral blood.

CDR3 bases: TGTGCCAGTAGTTCCCAAGGGGACAGGCAAGAGACCCAGTACTTC. Translating gives CASSSQGDRQETQYF. The V and J genes are TRBV19 and TRBJ2-5; 8 bases agree with TRBD1. The V segment lost 5 bases and the J segment 2 bases; nucleotides outside the gene matches: 7. This CDR3 is 15 amino acids long. The germline V gene encodes CDR1 LNHDA and CDR2 SQIVND (reference sequence).